The 24 T cell receptor beta chains below all came from one sample that was sequenced in a study of T cell repertoires in cytomegalovirus infection. MiXCR was run by TCRdb on the reads, yielding one entry per CDR3 protein. The sample yields roughly 920,000 distinct CDR3 sequences, about a third seen once. Their antigen targets remain unknown. The starting material was cultured CD8+ T cells from PBMCs, obtained from culture after CMV antigen stimulation. The receptors here all came from a human donor in good health (CMV status not recorded). Some clones in this sample may be carry-over from other donors' samples.

The chain has TRBV6-1 and TRBJ1-4; 7 bases fit TRBD1. This CDR3 has 15 amino acids. CDR1 is MNHNS and CDR2 is SASEGT in the germline V gene. V dropped 5 bases and J dropped 5; count of bases not matched to a gene: 8. Here the CDR3 reads CASSPRDRLNEKLFF. In DNA form, the CDR3 reads TGTGCCAGCAGTCCCCGGGACAGACTCAATGAAAAACTGTTTTTT.

The V call is TRBV15, the J call TRBJ2-1, with TRBD1 matching over 7 bases. CDR3 length equals 16 residues. Germline values: CDR1 LNHNV, CDR2 YYDKDF (reference sequence). Losses at the gene ends were 3 bases for V and 7 bases for J; bases not matched to a gene: 12. As DNA, the CDR3 is TGTGCCACCAGCAGCGACAGGGCATCGGCACCGAATGAGCAGTTCTTC. Translating it yields CATSSDRASAPNEQFF.

The chain couples TRBV6-4 to TRBJ1-2; D remains unclear. V shed 4 bases and J shed 6 bases, with 6 bases lying between them. This CDR3 region has 11 residues. Germline V gene lookup returns CDR1 MRHNA and CDR2 SNTAGT. The CDR3 DNA sequence: TGTGCCAGCAGTGTGGGGAATGGCTACACCTTC. Protein product: CASSVGNGYTF.

This clonotype has more than one count but fewer than ten. The gene calls are TRBV7-8 and TRBJ1-2, with D unresolved. V gave up 0 bases and J gave up 7 bases, with 12 bases separating them. The length of the CDR3 is 14 residues. Germline assignment: CDR1 SGHVS and CDR2 FQNEAQ. CDR3 sequence: CASSLARVASGYTF. As DNA, the CDR3 is TGTGCCAGCAGCTTAGCGCGAGTGGCGAGTGGCTACACCTTC.

This clonotype was picked up a small number of times. This sequence joins TRBV19 and TRBJ1-5; D perhaps matches TRBD1 (6 bases). Germline values: CDR1 LNHDA, CDR2 SQIVND (reference sequence). The V gene lost 8 bases and the J gene lost 5 bases, with 13 bases spanning the gap. This CDR3 region has 13 residues. CDR3 in amino acids: CASRARGDQPQHF. The CDR3 region has the DNA TGTGCCAGTCGGGCCAGGGGTGATCAGCCCCAGCATTTT. The full variable domain, its missing parts supplied by reference TRBV19 and TRBJ1-5, is DGGITQSPKYLFRKEGQNVTLSCEQNLNHDAMYWYRQDPGQGLRLIYYSQIVNDFQKGDIAEGYSVSREKKESFPLTVTSAQKNPTAFYLCASRARGDQPQHFGDGTRLSIL.

This clonotype was counted between two and nine times. The chain uses TRBV7-4 and TRBJ1-2; D uncertain. The CDR3 length is 15 residues. The germline gives CDR1 SGHVT, CDR2 SQSDAQ. Deletions cut 1 base from V and 8 bases from J, with 17 bases between. CDR3 sequence reads: CASSLVGFLGEGYTF. CDR3 bases: TGTGCCAGCAGCTTAGTAGGGTTTCTTGGGGAAGGCTACACCTTC.

V and J are TRBV5-3 and TRBJ2-5; the D is unclear. TRBV5-3 is sorted into the ORF group, with uncertain function. The V and J ends lost 8 bases and 1 base respectively, with 15 bases between them. The CDR3 loop spans 14 amino acids. CDR3 coding DNA: TGTGCCAGCAGCCCCGGACCGACCCAAGAGACCCAGTACTTC. It specifies CASSPGPTQETQYF.

CDR3 DNA: TGCAGTGCTAGAAACACAGCCCAGGCAACTAATGAAAAACTGTTTTTT. Its protein is CSARNTAQATNEKLFF. This chain uses TRBV20-1 with TRBJ1-4; D remains unclear. Germline V CDR1 and CDR2: DFQATT, SNEGSKA (reference sequence). V was trimmed by 2 bases and J by 0 bases, leaving 13 bases between them. The CDR3 runs to 16 residues.

The chain links TRBV27 to TRBJ1-1; 7 bases line up with TRBD1. There are 14 residues in the CDR3. The V gene end was trimmed by 3 bases and the J gene end by 3 bases; junction bases not matched to a gene: 4. Per the germline V gene, CDR1 is MNHEY and CDR2 is SMNVEV (reference sequence). Here the CDR3 DNA reads TGTGCCAGCAGTTTTACAGGGGCGGACACTGAAGCTTTCTTT. Amino acid sequence: CASSFTGADTEAFF.

The chain joins TRBV27 to TRBJ2-1, with 7 bases aligning to TRBD1. Trimming removed 7 bases from V and 10 bases from J; junction bases left unmatched: 7. The CDR3 covers 12 residues. Germline values: CDR1 MNHEY, CDR2 SMNVEV (reference sequence). CDR3 loop: CASTLTGREQFF. The CDR3 bases are TGTGCCAGCACCCTGACAGGGCGGGAGCAGTTCTTC.

The chain joins TRBV6-2 or TRBV6-3 to TRBJ2-7, with TRBD1 as a possible D gene (5 bases). V lost 6 bases to trimming and J lost 3 bases, with 24 bases between them. The CDR3 totals 17 residues. Germline CDR1 MNHEY, CDR2 SVGEGT. CDR3 residues: CASSQFGRQFGIYEQYF. The CDR3 DNA follows: TGTGCCAGCAGCCAATTCGGCCGACAGTTTGGGATCTACGAGCAGTACTTC.

This clonotype showed up just a few times. This chain links TRBV6-1 with TRBJ2-7, with 14 bases matching TRBD2. Per germline, CDR1 MNHNS and CDR2 SASEGT. V lost 8 bases and J lost 3; bases outside the gene matches: 12. The CDR3 is 17 residues long. The CDR3 coding sequence is TGTGCCAGCGCGGAAAGACTAGCGGGGGGGTCCCTCTACGAGCAGTACGTC. As protein: CASAERLAGGSLYEQYV.

The chain employs TRBV11-2 and TRBJ2-7; D may be TRBD2 (5 bases). The CDR3 sequence is 16 residues long. In germline, CDR1 is SGHAT, CDR2 FQNNGV. Trimming removed 5 bases from V and 5 bases from J, with 22 bases in between. The CDR3 nucleotides read TGTGCCAGCAGCCCTGCGGCCTTGACGGGGATCCACGAGCAGTACGTC. Its protein is CASSPAALTGIHEQYV.

This clonotype was picked up many times. The rearrangement links TRBV7-2 to TRBJ2-1, with D hard to call. V was clipped by 9 bases and J by 1 base, with 13 bases between them. Germline CDR1 is SGHTA and CDR2 is FQGNSA. The CDR3 runs to 14 residues. The chain's CDR3 is CASTYGSSYNEQFF. The CDR3 DNA is TGTGCCAGTACTTACGGGTCATCCTACAATGAGCAGTTCTTC. The entire variable domain, with the rest obtained from reference TRBV7-2 and TRBJ2-1, is as follows: GAGVSQSPSNKVTEKGKDVELRCDPISGHTALYWYRQSLGQGLEFLIYFQGNSAPDKSGLPSDRFSAERTGGSVSTLTIQRTQQEDSAVYLCASTYGSSYNEQFFGPGTRLTVL.

Comments on this clonotype: The junction departs from the called germline gene at one end, perhaps through a read error. This chain links TRBV27 with TRBJ1-5, with unresolved D. The CDR3 has 15 residues. CDR1 is MNHEY, CDR2 SMNVEV, per germline (reference sequence). The CDR3 sequence: CASSLSDQTRQPQHF. CDR3 bases: TGTGCCAGCAGCTTATCGGATCAAACAAGGCAGCCCCAGCATTTT.

In the case of this clonotype: The junction does not match germline at one end; this may be a read error. The V gene is TRBV5-4, the J gene TRBJ1-1; D ambiguous. The germline gives CDR1 SGHNT, CDR2 YYREEE (reference sequence). The CDR3 is 15 residues long. For the CDR3, the DNA is TGTGCCAGCAGCTTGGAGCGCTACATGAACCCTGAAGCTTTCTTT. Translated, it gives CASSLERYMNPEAFF.

The DNA of the CDR3 is TGTGCCAGCATCCTCGATTGGAGCTATGGCTACACCTTC. It specifies CASILDWSYGYTF. This chain connects TRBV12-3 or TRBV12-4 to TRBJ1-2, with D uncertain. Trimming shortened V by 7 bases and J by 4 bases, and 13 bases separated the two germline ends. The CDR3 runs 13 residues.

This clonotype occurred a few times. The V call is TRBV7-8, the J call TRBJ2-3; 11 nucleotides agree with TRBD2. The ends lost 7 bases at V and 9 bases at J; junction bases unmatched: 12. From germline, CDR1 is SGHVS and CDR2 FQNEAQ. The CDR3 is made up of 15 amino acids. The CDR3 sequence is CASTLTSGEGETQYF. The DNA for the CDR3 is TGTGCCAGCACCCTGACTAGCGGGGAGGGTGAAACGCAGTATTTT.

The chain uses TRBV27 and TRBJ1-2; D call uncertain. V was clipped by 3 bases and J by 9 bases, with 20 bases between them. From germline, CDR1 is MNHEY and CDR2 SMNVEV (reference sequence). There are 15 residues in the CDR3. CDR3 region: CASSLTWSGAGSYTF. The CDR3 bases are TGTGCCAGCAGTTTGACGTGGTCAGGCGCTGGGAGCTACACCTTC.

This clonotype has just one count. V and J are TRBV6-5 and TRBJ2-5; TRBD1 matches at 9 bases. The CDR3 covers 14 residues. Germline V lookup: CDR1 MNHEY, CDR2 SVGAGI. Trimming removed 6 bases from V and 5 bases from J; junction bases left unmatched: 7. The CDR3 DNA sequence: TGTGCCAGCAGCCCCGGGACAGGGTGGGAGACCCAGTACTTC. This codes for CASSPGTGWETQYF.

This clonotype was counted only a few times. V usage is TRBV6-2 or TRBV6-3 and J usage is TRBJ2-7, with 8 bases identical to TRBD2. CDR1 and CDR2 from the germline V gene are MNHEY and SVGEGT. Losses at the gene ends were 6 bases for V and 0 bases for J; bases not matched to a gene: 10. The CDR3 sequence is 16 residues long. The chain's CDR3 is CASSPQGRGDSYEQYF. CDR3 in DNA: TGTGCCAGCAGCCCCCAGGGGCGGGGGGACTCCTACGAGCAGTACTTC.

The chain is built from TRBV12-3 or TRBV12-4 and TRBJ2-1, with 9 bases matching TRBD1. This CDR3 comprises 16 residues. Losses at the gene ends were 4 bases for V and 1 base for J; bases not matched to a gene: 5. For the CDR3, the DNA is TGTGCCAGCAGTTACACCGGGACAGGGTCCTACAATGAGCAGTTCTTC. Amino acid sequence: CASSYTGTGSYNEQFF.

The chain has TRBV4-3 and TRBJ2-2, with a weak D call TRBD2 (6 bases). The germline gives CDR1 LGHNA, CDR2 YSLEER. V shed 1 base and J shed 0 bases, with 18 bases lying between them. The CDR3 contains 19 residues. CDR3 sequence reads: CASSQGAGGPVPNTGELFF. As DNA, the CDR3 is TGCGCCAGCAGCCAAGGGGCAGGAGGGCCCGTCCCGAACACCGGGGAGCTGTTTTTT.

This clonotype occurred many times. The chain is built from TRBV7-2 and TRBJ2-2, with 7 bases lining up with TRBD2. Germline V CDR1 and CDR2: SGHTA, FQGNSA. The V segment lost 3 bases and the J segment 2 bases; nucleotides outside the gene matches: 9. The CDR3 is 17 residues long. The CDR3 loop is CASSFGGGASNTGELFF. CDR3 bases: TGTGCCAGCAGCTTCGGCGGGGGAGCGAGTAACACCGGGGAGCTGTTTTTT.